The clone carrying this T cell receptor beta chain was seen a handful of times. What it binds is not known. CDR1 and CDR2 from the germline V gene are SQVTM and ANQGSEA. Trimming at V came to 6 bases and at J to 3 bases, leaving 10 bases not matched to a gene. This CDR3 region has 14 residues. These data originate in a study of T cells in Graves' hyperthyroidism and ophthalmopathy. For the study at large: Peripheral blood was obtained at initial diagnosis, preceding any treatment. General study points: Ophthalmopathy was separated from stable hyperthyroidism by a 13 V-J model.

Using RNA transcripts as the source, TCR beta CDR3 regions were amplified. TCR CDR3 underwent first-round RT-PCR with the HTBI primer set. TCRdb ran MiXCR on the multiplex PCR reads and lists one entry per CDR3 protein. This repertoire shows 400,000 to 550,000 distinct CDR3 sequences, over 13% found once; its top ten account for about a sixth. In making diagnoses, clinical symptoms, serum thyroxine and TRAb, thyroid ultrasound and orbital computed tomography were all used. The sample consisted of blood. The receptor comes from a woman under 30 with Graves' hyperthyroidism. The chain links TRBV29-1 to TRBJ1-2, with 7 bases fitting TRBD1. The CDR3 spells CSVAGQPLDYGYTF. CDR3 in DNA: TGCAGCGTGGCGGGACAGCCGCTTGACTATGGCTACACCTTC.